This T cell receptor beta chain appears in the sequencing data of a study of control samples from healthy donors and cancer patients. TCRdb's copy holds only in-frame clones and misses some; the assay was immunoSEQ multiplex PCR. This repertoire shows approximately 130,000 clones, roughly 90% found once; its top ten account for 40%. Germline assignment: CDR1 SGHTA and CDR2 FQGNSA. CDR3 length equals 14 residues. Trimming cost V 1 base and J 6 bases; bases outside gene matches: 2. The specimen sequenced was blood. The chain couples TRBV7-2 to TRBJ2-7, with 11 bases that match TRBD2. The sequence derives from a man aged 50 to 59 in good health. The DNA for the CDR3 is TGTGCCAGCAGCTTAGGGGGGACTAGCGGCGAGCAGTACTTC. Its translation: CASSLGGTSGEQYF.